This is a list of T cell receptor beta chains from one sample in a study of cytomegalovirus exposure and HLA in healthy donors. Sequencing used immunoSEQ multiplex PCR; TCRdb keeps in-frame clones, though not all of them. Seen here are approximately 260,000 clones, 80% to 90% observed once, and the top ten hold roughly 2%. Material: PBMCs. Receptor source: a woman aged 40 to 50 in good health and CMV-seropositive. The CDR3 runs from the conserved cysteine through the conserved F or W. A D gene is named only where the DNA matches it firmly. Clone size is shown for a subset of rows, as once, few, many or a class of expanded clone.

d_call clone_size j_call v_call cdr3_aa cdr3_nt
TRBD1 . TRBJ1-4 TRBV30 CAWSVSLLFGTGNEKLFF TGTGCCTGGAGTGTATCCCTTCTGTTCGGGACAGGGAATGAAAAACTGTTTTTT
TRBD2 few TRBJ2-7 TRBV4-2 CASSQVAGVTYEQYF TGTGCCAGCAGCCAAGTTGCGGGAGTCACCTACGAGCAGTACTTC
TRBD1 . TRBJ2-5 TRBV6-5 CASSRTGGYETQYF TGTGCCAGCAGCCGCACAGGGGGTTACGAGACCCAGTACTTC
TRBD1 . TRBJ1-2 TRBV19 CASSIGQGVNYGYTF TGTGCCAGTAGTATCGGCCAGGGGGTGAACTATGGCTACACCTTC
TRBD2 . TRBJ2-5 TRBV19 CASSGLAGGETQYF TGTGCCAGTAGTGGACTAGCGGGAGGAGAGACCCAGTACTTC
TRBD2 . TRBJ2-1 TRBV7-6 CASSSRVAGVNEQFF TGTGCCAGCAGCTCCCGGGTAGCGGGAGTGAATGAGCAGTTCTTC
. . TRBJ2-1 TRBV5-4 CASSLRDEQFF TGTGCCAGCAGCCTGAGGGATGAGCAGTTCTTC
TRBD1 . TRBJ2-6 TRBV2 CASSIKTGAGANGLTF TGTGCCAGCAGTATTAAGACAGGGGCCGGGGCCAACGGCCTGACTTTC
. . TRBJ2-5 TRBV7-6 CASSNPWGQGRETQYF TGTGCCAGCAGCAACCCGTGGGGGCAGGGGAGAGAGACCCAGTACTTC
TRBD1 . TRBJ1-2 TRBV30 CAWVTGGYGYTF TGTGCCTGGGTGACAGGGGGCTATGGCTACACCTTC
TRBD2 . TRBJ2-3 TRBV28 CASSSGLAGGTDTQYF TGTGCCAGCAGTTCCGGACTAGCGGGGGGCACAGATACGCAGTATTTT
TRBD2 . TRBJ2-3 TRBV28 CASSLLLSASGSSSTDTQYF TGTGCCAGCAGTTTATTATTGTCTGCTAGCGGGAGTTCTAGCACAGATACGCAGTATTTT
TRBD1 few TRBJ1-3 TRBV19 CASSTGAGNTIYF TGTGCCAGTAGCACAGGGGCTGGAAACACCATATATTTT
TRBD1 . TRBJ2-7 TRBV27 CASSKDRGRDEQYF TGTGCCAGCAGTAAGGACAGGGGGCGCGACGAGCAGTACTTC
TRBD1 few TRBJ2-7 TRBV28 CASRLDRGEQYF TGTGCCAGCAGACTCGACAGGGGGGAACAGTACTTC
TRBD2 . TRBJ2-3 TRBV2 CASYGTSGRALTDTQYF TGTGCCAGCTACGGGACTAGCGGGAGGGCCCTGACAGATACGCAGTATTTT
. . TRBJ2-2 TRBV4-2 CASSPQNTGELFF TGTGCCAGCAGCCCCCAGAACACCGGGGAGCTGTTTTTT